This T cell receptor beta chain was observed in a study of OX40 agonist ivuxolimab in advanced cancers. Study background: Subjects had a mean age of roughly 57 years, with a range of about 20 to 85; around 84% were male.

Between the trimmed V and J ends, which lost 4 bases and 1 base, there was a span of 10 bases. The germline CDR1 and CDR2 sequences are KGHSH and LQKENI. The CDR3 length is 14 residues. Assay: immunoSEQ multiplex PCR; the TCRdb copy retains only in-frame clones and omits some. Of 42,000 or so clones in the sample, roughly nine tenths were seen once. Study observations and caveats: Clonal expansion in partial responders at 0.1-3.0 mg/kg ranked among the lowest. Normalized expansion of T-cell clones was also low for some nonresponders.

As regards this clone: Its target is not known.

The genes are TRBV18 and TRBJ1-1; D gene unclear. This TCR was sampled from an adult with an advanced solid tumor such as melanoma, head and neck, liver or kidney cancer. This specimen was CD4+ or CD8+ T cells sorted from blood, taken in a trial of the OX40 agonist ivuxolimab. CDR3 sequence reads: CASSLTSKNTEAFF. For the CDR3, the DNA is TGTGCCAGCTCACTGACGAGTAAGAACACTGAAGCTTTCTTT.